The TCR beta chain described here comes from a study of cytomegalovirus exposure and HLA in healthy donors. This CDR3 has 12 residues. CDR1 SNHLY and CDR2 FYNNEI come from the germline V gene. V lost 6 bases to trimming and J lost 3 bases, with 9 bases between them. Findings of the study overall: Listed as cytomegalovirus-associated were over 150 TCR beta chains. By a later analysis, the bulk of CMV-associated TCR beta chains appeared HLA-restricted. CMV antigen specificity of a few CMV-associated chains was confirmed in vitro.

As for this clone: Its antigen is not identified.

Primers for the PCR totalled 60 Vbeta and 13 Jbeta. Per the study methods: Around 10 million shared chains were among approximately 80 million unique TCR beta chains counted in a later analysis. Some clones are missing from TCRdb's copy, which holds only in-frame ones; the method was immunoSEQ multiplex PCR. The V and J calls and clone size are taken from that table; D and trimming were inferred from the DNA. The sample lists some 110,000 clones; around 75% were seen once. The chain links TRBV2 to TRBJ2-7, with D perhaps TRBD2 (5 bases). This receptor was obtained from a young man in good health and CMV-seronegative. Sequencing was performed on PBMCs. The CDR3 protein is CASSLTSYEQYF. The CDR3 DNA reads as TGTGCCAGCAGCCTCACTAGCTACGAGCAGTACTTC.